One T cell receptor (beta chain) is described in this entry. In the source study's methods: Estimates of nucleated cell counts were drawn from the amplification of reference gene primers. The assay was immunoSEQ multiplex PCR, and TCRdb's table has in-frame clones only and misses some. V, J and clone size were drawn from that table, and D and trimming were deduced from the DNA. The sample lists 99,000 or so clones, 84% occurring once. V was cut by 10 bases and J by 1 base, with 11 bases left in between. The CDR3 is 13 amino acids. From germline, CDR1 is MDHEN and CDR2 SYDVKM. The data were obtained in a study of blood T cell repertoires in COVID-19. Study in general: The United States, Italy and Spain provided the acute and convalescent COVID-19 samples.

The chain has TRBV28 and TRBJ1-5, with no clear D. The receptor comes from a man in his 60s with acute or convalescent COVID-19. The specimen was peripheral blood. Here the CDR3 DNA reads TGTGCCACCCACCTACAGAGCAATCAGCCCCAGCATTTT. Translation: CATHLQSNQPQHF.